This TCR beta chain was found in a study of beta chain features in type 1 diabetes. The CDR3 runs 15 residues. The germline gives CDR1 MDHEN, CDR2 SYDVKM. Between the trimmed V and J ends, which lost 4 bases and 7 bases, there was a span of 16 bases. The isolated RNA, all of it, was reverse transcribed, so expressed TCRB transcripts were what got sequenced. The data were produced by immunoSEQ multiplex PCR, yet TCRdb's version contains in-frame clones alone and is incomplete. Here the sample spans hundreds of thousands of clones, 14% being singletons. The receptor was derived from a woman aged 40 to 50 in good health. The specimen was naive CD4+ T cells from blood. The V and J genes are TRBV28 and TRBJ1-4; D perhaps matches TRBD1 (5 bases). CDR3 DNA: TGTGCCAGCAGTTCCGCCGGGACTCCAGGTGAAAAACTGTTTTTT. Translated: CASSSAGTPGEKLFF.